Each of the 11 T cell receptor beta chains below was sequenced from the same sample in a study of blood T cell repertoires in COVID-19. Some clones are missing from TCRdb's copy, which holds only in-frame ones; the method was immunoSEQ multiplex PCR. The data show over 200,000 clones, approximately 82% seen once. The sequencing sample was made of peripheral blood. These receptors originate from a woman aged 65 to 85 with active or convalescent COVID-19.

The chain employs TRBV5-1 and TRBJ2-2; D remains ambiguous. The CDR3 has 14 amino acids. Germline V gene sequence: CDR1 SGHRS, CDR2 YFSETQ. Deletions cut 3 bases from V and 2 bases from J, with 8 bases between. The CDR3 DNA sequence: TGCGCCAGCAGCTCCACAACAAACACCGGGGAGCTGTTTTTT. Translation: CASSSTTNTGELFF.

V usage is TRBV15 and J usage is TRBJ1-2, with D perhaps matching TRBD1 (5 bases). Germline V gives CDR1 LNHNV, CDR2 YYDKDF (reference sequence). CDR3 length equals 13 residues. Trimming left V 3 bases short and J 5 bases short, with 10 bases between. The CDR3 is CATSRGQGYGYTF. The CDR3 DNA reads TGTGCCACCAGCAGGGGGCAAGGTTATGGCTACACCTTC.

In regard to this clone: Relative to the germline gene, one junction end is altered; a read error may explain this. The V gene is TRBV6-1, the J gene TRBJ1-1; tentative D call: TRBD1 (6 bases). Germline-derived CDR1 and CDR2 are MNHNS and SASEGT. This CDR3 is 13 amino acids long. Written as DNA, the CDR3 is TGTGCCAGCAGGGAAGACAGGAATAAAGAAGCTTTCTTT. Translation gives CASREDRNKEAFF.

V and J are TRBV5-8 and TRBJ1-3; D may be TRBD1 (5 bases). Germline CDR1 and CDR2: SGHTS and YDEGEE. The CDR3 is 14 amino acids. Trimming removed 3 bases at V and 6 bases at J, with 13 bases between. CDR3 DNA: TGTGCCAGCAGCTATTCGGGACTCTCAAACACCATATATTTT. Its translation: CASSYSGLSNTIYF. Full variable domain (outside the CDR3, taken from reference TRBV5-8 and TRBJ1-3): EAGVTQSPTHLIKTRGQQATLRCSPISGHTSVYWYQQALGLGLQFLLWYDEGEERNRGNFPPRFSGRQFPNYSSELNVNALELEDSALYLCASSYSGLSNTIYFGEGSWLTVV.

This chain joins TRBV14 and TRBJ2-1; TRBD1 matches 12 bases. CDR1 SGHDN and CDR2 FVKESK come from the germline V gene. V gave up 2 bases and J gave up 3 bases; unmatched junction bases: 5. This CDR3 has 17 residues. CDR3 sequence reads: CASSQPGTGGHYNEQFF. CDR3 DNA: TGTGCCAGCAGCCAACCAGGGACAGGGGGCCACTACAATGAGCAGTTCTTC.

This clone was seen a single time. One end of the junction does not line up with germline, which may come from a read error. The J gene is TRBJ2-1, the V gene TRBV7-7, with 7 bases aligning to TRBD1. Germline CDR1 and CDR2: SSHAT and FNYEAQ (reference sequence). This CDR3 has 14 amino acids. The CDR3, as DNA: TGTGCTAGCAGCCAACTGACAGGGTTGAATGAGCAGTTCTTC. Protein product: CASSQLTGLNEQFF.

As concerns this clone: Other DNA sequences of this sample code for an identical CDR3. The J gene is TRBJ2-5, the V gene TRBV12-3 or TRBV12-4, with D possibly being TRBD2 (5 bases). The CDR3 consists of 11 residues. V shed 4 bases and J shed 5 bases, with 5 bases lying between them. The CDR3 loop reads CASSSGETQYF. CDR3 coding DNA: TGTGCCAGCAGTTCGGGGGAGACCCAGTACTTC.

The chain combines TRBV14 with TRBJ2-2; D gene uncertain. Per germline, CDR1 SGHDN and CDR2 FVKESK. This CDR3 is 14 amino acids long. Trimming cost V 4 bases and J 5 bases, with 11 bases left between them. The CDR3 spells CASSLSPGTGELFF. The CDR3 nucleotides are TGTGCCAGCAGCCTGAGCCCCGGGACCGGGGAGCTGTTTTTT.

This chain links TRBV5-5 with TRBJ2-3; D possibly corresponds to TRBD2 (5 bases). V lost 4 bases to trimming and J lost 0 bases, with 15 bases between them. Germline V gene sequence: CDR1 SGHKS, CDR2 YYEKEE (reference sequence). The CDR3 consists of 16 residues. For the CDR3, the DNA is TGTGCCAGCAGCCCCGAGGGCCTTTATAGCACAGATACGCAGTATTTT. This translates into CASSPEGLYSTDTQYF.

The V and J genes are TRBV7-2 and TRBJ1-1; D gene uncertain. The germline V and J ends were trimmed by 4 bases and 8 bases, with 17 bases remaining between them. The CDR3 is made up of 14 amino acids. Germline CDR1 and CDR2: SGHTA and FQGNSA. Here the CDR3 reads CASSSRRTRSEAFF. The CDR3 bases are TGTGCCAGCAGCTCTAGACGTACACGGTCCGAAGCTTTCTTT.

The V and J genes are TRBV20-1 and TRBJ2-7, with D tentatively TRBD2 (5 bases). Trimming pared 3 bases from V and 0 bases from J, leaving 15 bases between. The germline V gene encodes CDR1 DFQATT and CDR2 SNEGSKA (reference sequence). CDR3 length: 15 residues. CDR3 loop: CSASGGLALSYEQYF. CDR3 nucleotides: TGCAGTGCTAGTGGAGGCCTAGCCCTCTCCTACGAGCAGTACTTC.